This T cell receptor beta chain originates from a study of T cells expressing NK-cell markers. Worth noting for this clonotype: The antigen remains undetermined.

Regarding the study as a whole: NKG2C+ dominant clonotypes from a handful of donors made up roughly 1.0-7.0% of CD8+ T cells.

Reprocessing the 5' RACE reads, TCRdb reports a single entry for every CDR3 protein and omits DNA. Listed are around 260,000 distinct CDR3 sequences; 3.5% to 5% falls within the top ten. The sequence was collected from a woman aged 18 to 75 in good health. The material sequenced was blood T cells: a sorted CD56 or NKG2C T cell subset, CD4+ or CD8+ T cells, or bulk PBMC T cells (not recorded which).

CDR3 sequence: CASSAQNSPLHF. This chain uses TRBV2 with TRBJ1-6. The germline V gene has CDR1 SNHLY and CDR2 FYNNEI. The CDR3 spans 12 residues.